One and the same sample provided the 7 T cell receptor beta chains below, sequenced in a study of regulatory T cells in long-lasting Graves disease. CDR3 regions were amplified by Arm-PCR using iRepertoire HTBI primers to build TCR beta libraries. TCRdb re-analysed the multiplex PCR reads in MiXCR, keeping a single row per CDR3 protein. The sample holds around 450,000 distinct CDR3 sequences; roughly 15% are singletons and the top ten take approximately 7.8%. Sample time point: newly diagnosed GD, antithyroid drugs for less than 3 months. The TCR library was prepared using RNA isolated from PBMCs. This same sample was also part of a study on T cells in Graves' hyperthyroidism and ophthalmopathy.

Sequencing was performed on peripheral blood mononuclear cells (PBMCs), taken at new diagnosis, from a patient treated with antithyroid drugs. The receptors come from a woman between 40 and 50 years old with Graves disease.

In this sample, this clonotype turned up a few times. The rearrangement uses TRBV10-1 and TRBJ2-7, with D tentatively TRBD1 (5 bases). Trimming cost V 0 bases and J 4 bases, with 16 bases left between them. There are 16 residues in the CDR3. Germline V gene sequence: CDR1 WNHNN, CDR2 SYGVQD (reference sequence). CDR3 residues: CASSESMGRVRYEQYF. In DNA, the CDR3 is TGCGCCAGCAGTGAGTCGATGGGCAGGGTCAGATACGAGCAGTACTTC.

This clonotype occurred many times. The chain combines TRBV2 with TRBJ2-1; the match to TRBD2 covers 11 bases. This CDR3 is 14 amino acids long. CDR1 is SNHLY and CDR2 is FYNNEI in the germline V gene. The V gene end was trimmed by 7 bases and the J gene end by 8 bases; junction bases not matched to a gene: 7. CDR3 residues: CASKPGLAADEQFF. CDR3 nucleotides: TGTGCCAGCAAACCGGGACTAGCGGCCGATGAGCAGTTCTTC.

This clonotype was found many times. The V and J genes are TRBV12-3 or TRBV12-4 and TRBJ1-4, with 7 bases fitting TRBD1. The CDR3 sequence is 13 residues long. V lost 3 bases and J lost 7; bases outside the gene matches: 2. The CDR3 sequence is CASSLRGREKLFF. For the CDR3, the DNA is TGTGCCAGCAGTTTGAGGGGGCGTGAAAAACTGTTTTTT.

This clonotype was observed many times. This sequence joins TRBV6-2 or TRBV6-3 and TRBJ2-7; TRBD1 aligns across 9 bases. V gave up 0 bases and J gave up 2 bases; unmatched junction bases: 2. Germline-derived CDR1 and CDR2 are MNHEY and SVGEGT. The CDR3 is 15 residues long. Here the CDR3 reads CASSYSDRGAYEQYF. In nucleotides, the CDR3 is TGTGCCAGCAGTTACTCGGACAGGGGAGCCTACGAGCAGTACTTC.

This clonotype showed up many times. This chain connects TRBV7-2 to TRBJ2-4, with 7 bases matching TRBD1. The ends lost 4 bases at V and 5 bases at J; junction bases unmatched: 8. CDR1 is SGHTA, CDR2 FQGNSA, per germline. The CDR3 runs 15 residues. The CDR3 here is CASSSRDSSQNIQYF. The DNA of the CDR3 is TGTGCCAGCAGCTCGAGGGACAGTTCACAAAACATTCAGTACTTC.

The sample holds many counts of this clonotype. The chain couples TRBV20-1 to TRBJ2-3; D is unresolved. Trimming removed 3 bases from V and 2 bases from J, with 15 bases in between. Germline V gene lookup returns CDR1 DFQATT and CDR2 SNEGSKA (reference sequence). CDR3 length: 15 amino acids. The CDR3 sequence is CSARSIRGNTDTQYF. In nucleotides, the CDR3 is TGCAGTGCTAGGTCGATCCGAGGAAACACAGATACGCAGTATTTT.

This clonotype was seen a handful of times. This rearrangement joins TRBV18 to TRBJ1-1; the D gene is possibly TRBD1 (5 bases). Germline V gene sequence: CDR1 KGHSH, CDR2 LQKENI. The length of the CDR3 is 16 residues. Trimming pared 1 base from V and 4 bases from J, leaving 16 bases between. The CDR3 sequence is CASSPRQLLRTTEAFF. CDR3 DNA sequence: TGTGCCAGCTCACCACGACAGCTTCTGCGAACCACTGAAGCTTTCTTT.